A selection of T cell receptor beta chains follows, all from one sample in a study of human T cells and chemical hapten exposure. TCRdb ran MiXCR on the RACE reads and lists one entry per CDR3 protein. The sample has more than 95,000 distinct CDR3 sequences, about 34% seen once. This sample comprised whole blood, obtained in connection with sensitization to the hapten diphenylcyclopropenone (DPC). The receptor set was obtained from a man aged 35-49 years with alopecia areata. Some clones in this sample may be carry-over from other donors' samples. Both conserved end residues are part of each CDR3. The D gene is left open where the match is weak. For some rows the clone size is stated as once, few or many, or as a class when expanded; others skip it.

CDR3 protein: CASRGTGWGLRSGANVLTF
CDR3 DNA: TGTGCCAGCAGGGGGACAGGTTGGGGCCTCCGGAGTGGGGCCAACGTCCTGACTTTC
clone size: -
V gene: TRBV6-5
D gene: TRBD1
J gene: TRBJ2-6

CDR3 protein: CATSRGGTGWRETQYF
CDR3 DNA: TGTGCCACCAGCAGAGGAGGGACAGGGTGGAGGGAGACCCAGTACTTC
clone size: few
V gene: TRBV15
D gene: TRBD1
J gene: TRBJ2-5

CDR3 protein: CASSLGAGGNTNEKLFF
CDR3 DNA: TGTGCCAGCAGCTTAGGAGCAGGGGGAAATACTAATGAAAAACTGTTTTTT
clone size: -
V gene: TRBV7-9
D gene: TRBD1
J gene: TRBJ1-4

CDR3 protein: CASSGVGQGSRNEQFF
CDR3 DNA: TGTGCCAGCAGCGGGGTGGGACAGGGGTCTCGCAATGAGCAGTTCTTC
clone size: once
V gene: TRBV7-3
D gene: TRBD1
J gene: TRBJ2-1

CDR3 protein: CASSPEGLASSYEQYF
CDR3 DNA: TGTGCCAGCAGCCCAGAGGGACTAGCGAGCTCCTACGAGCAGTACTTC
clone size: few
V gene: TRBV28
D gene: TRBD2
J gene: TRBJ2-7

CDR3 protein: CASSPDLGQTYEQYF
CDR3 DNA: TGCGCCAGCAGCCCGGACCTGGGACAGACCTACGAGCAGTACTTC
clone size: many
V gene: TRBV4-3
D gene: TRBD1
J gene: TRBJ2-7

CDR3 protein: CASSLAATSNQPQHF
CDR3 DNA: TGTGCCAGCAGCTTAGCGGCAACGAGCAATCAGCCCCAGCATTTT
clone size: -
V gene: TRBV7-8
D gene: -
J gene: TRBJ1-5

CDR3 protein: CASSPEVAEGVQFF
CDR3 DNA: TGTGCCAGCAGCCCGGAGGTAGCGGAGGGGGTCCAGTTCTTC
clone size: many
V gene: TRBV7-3
D gene: -
J gene: TRBJ2-1

CDR3 protein: CASSYFAGVLNTGELFF
CDR3 DNA: TGTGCCAGCAGTTACTTTGCGGGTGTTCTCAACACCGGGGAGCTGTTTTTT
clone size: -
V gene: TRBV6-6
D gene: -
J gene: TRBJ2-2

CDR3 protein: CSVGRSEGKLFF
CDR3 DNA: TGCAGCGTTGGAAGATCGGAGGGAAAACTGTTTTTT
clone size: -
V gene: TRBV29-1
D gene: -
J gene: TRBJ1-4

CDR3 protein: CASSVVTGGRDTQYF
CDR3 DNA: TGTGCCAGCAGCGTAGTCACAGGGGGCAGAGATACGCAGTATTTT
clone size: few
V gene: TRBV9
D gene: TRBD1
J gene: TRBJ2-3

CDR3 protein: CASSDSAGYNEQFF
CDR3 DNA: TGTGCCAGCAGTGACTCGGCGGGCTACAATGAGCAGTTCTTC
clone size: -
V gene: TRBV6-4
D gene: -
J gene: TRBJ2-1

CDR3 protein: CASSLETGSTTQYF
CDR3 DNA: TGTGCCAGCAGCTTGGAGACAGGGAGTACCACCCAGTACTTC
clone size: -
V gene: TRBV5-4
D gene: TRBD1
J gene: TRBJ2-5

CDR3 protein: CASSYSIPLMNTEAFF
CDR3 DNA: TGTGCCAGCAGTTACTCGATTCCGCTTATGAACACTGAAGCTTTCTTT
clone size: few
V gene: TRBV6-2/TRBV6-3
D gene: -
J gene: TRBJ1-1

CDR3 protein: CATSDRRVGPYNEQFF
CDR3 DNA: TGTGCCACCAGTGATCGCAGGGTTGGCCCCTACAATGAGCAGTTCTTC
clone size: -
V gene: TRBV24-1
D gene: -
J gene: TRBJ2-1

CDR3 protein: CASSSTAGGDNEQFF
CDR3 DNA: TGTGCCAGCAGCTCAACAGCGGGAGGGGACAATGAGCAGTTCTTC
clone size: few
V gene: TRBV11-2
D gene: TRBD2
J gene: TRBJ2-1

CDR3 protein: CASSILGQDGETQYF
CDR3 DNA: TGTGCCAGCAGCATCCTAGGACAGGACGGAGAGACCCAGTACTTC
clone size: -
V gene: TRBV7-9
D gene: TRBD1
J gene: TRBJ2-5

CDR3 protein: CASSQKTGFQPQHF
CDR3 DNA: TGTGCCAGCAGCCAAAAAACAGGGTTTCAGCCCCAGCATTTT
clone size: few
V gene: TRBV3-1
D gene: -
J gene: TRBJ1-5

CDR3 protein: CASSQTTGMGTDTQYF
CDR3 DNA: TGTGCCAGCAGCCAAACGACAGGGATGGGCACAGATACGCAGTATTTT
clone size: few
V gene: TRBV28
D gene: TRBD1
J gene: TRBJ2-3

CDR3 protein: CASSQASGSVFTGELFF
CDR3 DNA: TGTGCCAGCAGCCAAGCCAGCGGGAGCGTTTTCACCGGGGAGCTGTTTTTT
clone size: -
V gene: TRBV3-1
D gene: TRBD2
J gene: TRBJ2-2

CDR3 protein: CAISRGTGTPDYNEQFF
CDR3 DNA: TGTGCCATCAGTAGGGGCACCGGGACCCCAGACTACAATGAGCAGTTCTTC
clone size: -
V gene: TRBV10-3
D gene: -
J gene: TRBJ2-1

CDR3 protein: CAINPAGAYNEQFF
CDR3 DNA: TGTGCCATCAACCCAGCGGGGGCCTACAATGAGCAGTTCTTC
clone size: -
V gene: TRBV10-3
D gene: TRBD2
J gene: TRBJ2-1

CDR3 protein: CSASLENEKLFF
CDR3 DNA: TGCAGTGCTAGCTTAGAAAATGAAAAACTGTTTTTT
clone size: -
V gene: TRBV20-1
D gene: -
J gene: TRBJ1-4

CDR3 protein: CASRSGFSGANVLTF
CDR3 DNA: TGTGCCAGCAGGTCAGGGTTCTCTGGGGCCAACGTCCTGACTTTC
clone size: few
V gene: TRBV2
D gene: -
J gene: TRBJ2-6

CDR3 protein: CASSDGTSGSRYNEQFF
CDR3 DNA: TGTGCCAGCAGTGACGGGACTAGCGGGAGTAGGTACAATGAGCAGTTCTTC
clone size: -
V gene: TRBV6-1
D gene: TRBD2
J gene: TRBJ2-1

CDR3 protein: CASSFRQVESGANVLTF
CDR3 DNA: TGTGCCAGCAGTTTCCGACAGGTTGAGTCTGGGGCCAACGTCCTGACTTTC
clone size: -
V gene: TRBV12-3/TRBV12-4
D gene: -
J gene: TRBJ2-6

CDR3 protein: CASSRAGAPSYEQYF
CDR3 DNA: TGTGCCAGCAGCCGAGCGGGCGCACCATCCTACGAGCAGTACTTC
clone size: few
V gene: TRBV7-9
D gene: -
J gene: TRBJ2-7

CDR3 protein: CASSLAGVALTDTQYF
CDR3 DNA: TGTGCCAGCAGCTTAGCGGGAGTAGCTCTCACAGATACGCAGTATTTT
clone size: -
V gene: TRBV28
D gene: TRBD2
J gene: TRBJ2-3

CDR3 protein: CAISESSRGSTDTQYF
CDR3 DNA: TGTGCCATCAGTGAGTCTAGTCGGGGGAGCACAGATACGCAGTATTTT
clone size: few
V gene: TRBV10-3
D gene: -
J gene: TRBJ2-3

CDR3 protein: CASSLVPRSSYEQYF
CDR3 DNA: TGTGCCAGCAGTTTAGTTCCGAGGAGCTCCTACGAGCAGTACTTC
clone size: -
V gene: TRBV28
D gene: -
J gene: TRBJ2-7

CDR3 protein: CSVLDRQGLETQYF
CDR3 DNA: TGCAGCGTTTTGGATCGACAGGGACTAGAGACCCAGTACTTC
clone size: few
V gene: TRBV29-1
D gene: -
J gene: TRBJ2-5

CDR3 protein: CASSPAGYGSYEQYF
CDR3 DNA: TGTGCCAGCAGCCCTGCCGGTTACGGGTCTTACGAGCAGTACTTC
clone size: -
V gene: TRBV3-1
D gene: -
J gene: TRBJ2-7

CDR3 protein: CASSSGRTVPSTDTQYF
CDR3 DNA: TGTGCCAGCAGCTCCGGTCGGACTGTACCGAGCACAGATACGCAGTATTTT
clone size: few
V gene: TRBV6-5
D gene: -
J gene: TRBJ2-3

CDR3 protein: CASSPVAASSYNEQFF
CDR3 DNA: TGTGCCAGCTCACCCGTAGCCGCAAGCTCCTACAATGAGCAGTTCTTC
clone size: few
V gene: TRBV18
D gene: -
J gene: TRBJ2-1

CDR3 protein: CASSLQGETQYF
CDR3 DNA: TGTGCCAGCAGCTTACAGGGAGAGACCCAGTACTTC
clone size: few
V gene: TRBV7-2
D gene: -
J gene: TRBJ2-5

CDR3 protein: CASSLTMGQGEQYF
CDR3 DNA: TGTGCCAGCAGTTTAACCATGGGACAGGGCGAGCAGTACTTC
clone size: -
V gene: TRBV12-3/TRBV12-4
D gene: TRBD1
J gene: TRBJ2-7

CDR3 protein: CASSGYSTSTDTQYF
CDR3 DNA: TGTGCCAGCAGCGGTTATAGTACTAGCACAGATACGCAGTATTTT
clone size: few
V gene: TRBV9
D gene: -
J gene: TRBJ2-3

CDR3 protein: CASSYWGGATKNIQYF
CDR3 DNA: TGTGCCAGCAGTTACTGGGGAGGGGCGACCAAAAACATTCAGTACTTC
clone size: -
V gene: TRBV6-6
D gene: TRBD2
J gene: TRBJ2-4

CDR3 protein: CASSLSVGAETQYF
CDR3 DNA: TGCGCCAGCAGCTTGAGCGTGGGGGCAGAGACCCAGTACTTC
clone size: -
V gene: TRBV5-1
D gene: -
J gene: TRBJ2-5

CDR3 protein: CSASSGRQLVDTQYF
CDR3 DNA: TGCAGTGCGAGTAGCGGGAGACAACTGGTAGATACGCAGTATTTT
clone size: -
V gene: TRBV20-1
D gene: TRBD2
J gene: TRBJ2-3

CDR3 protein: CASSQPGVGANVLTF
CDR3 DNA: TGTGCCAGCAGCCAACCGGGGGTTGGGGCCAACGTCCTGACTTTC
clone size: few
V gene: TRBV14
D gene: -
J gene: TRBJ2-6

CDR3 protein: CASSSGQGTYEQYF
CDR3 DNA: TGTGCCAGCAGCTCGGGACAGGGCACCTACGAGCAGTACTTC
clone size: -
V gene: TRBV7-9
D gene: TRBD1
J gene: TRBJ2-7

CDR3 protein: CASRSGGPQQFF
CDR3 DNA: TGTGCCAGCAGATCTGGGGGTCCTCAGCAGTTCTTC
clone size: few
V gene: TRBV6-2/TRBV6-3
D gene: -
J gene: TRBJ2-1

CDR3 protein: CASSPGLASSTDTQYF
CDR3 DNA: TGTGCCAGTAGTCCTGGACTAGCGTCTAGCACAGATACGCAGTATTTT
clone size: -
V gene: TRBV19
D gene: TRBD2
J gene: TRBJ2-3

CDR3 protein: CASRIQGNTEAFF
CDR3 DNA: TGTGCCAGCAGAATACAGGGGAACACTGAAGCTTTCTTT
clone size: -
V gene: TRBV6-5
D gene: -
J gene: TRBJ1-1

CDR3 protein: CASSPLSFNQPQHF
CDR3 DNA: TGTGCCAGCAGCCCACTCTCGTTCAATCAGCCCCAGCATTTT
clone size: few
V gene: TRBV27
D gene: -
J gene: TRBJ1-5

CDR3 protein: CASSFGSGPYEQYF
CDR3 DNA: TGTGCCAGCAGCTTCGGGTCGGGCCCCTACGAGCAGTACTTC
clone size: -
V gene: TRBV5-6
D gene: -
J gene: TRBJ2-7

CDR3 protein: CASSLKGLDSYNSPLHF
CDR3 DNA: TGTGCCAGCAGCTTAAAAGGGCTCGACTCCTATAATTCACCCCTCCACTTT
clone size: -
V gene: TRBV7-2
D gene: -
J gene: TRBJ1-6

CDR3 protein: CASSVSGRVQETQYF
CDR3 DNA: TGTGCCAGCAGTGTAAGCGGGAGGGTACAAGAGACCCAGTACTTC
clone size: -
V gene: TRBV6-5
D gene: TRBD2
J gene: TRBJ2-5

CDR3 protein: CASSPAYQDGYTF
CDR3 DNA: TGTGCCAGCAGTCCAGCCTACCAAGATGGCTACACCTTC
clone size: -
V gene: TRBV25-1
D gene: -
J gene: TRBJ1-2

CDR3 protein: CSVRQGSSSGANVLTF
CDR3 DNA: TGCAGCGTAAGACAGGGGTCGAGCTCTGGGGCCAACGTCCTGACTTTC
clone size: -
V gene: TRBV29-1
D gene: TRBD1
J gene: TRBJ2-6

CDR3 protein: CASSFPASGSTDTQYF
CDR3 DNA: TGTGCCAGCAGTTTTCCTGCTAGCGGGAGCACAGATACGCAGTATTTT
clone size: -
V gene: TRBV12-3/TRBV12-4
D gene: TRBD2
J gene: TRBJ2-3

CDR3 protein: CSAPDRGTRRTDTQYF
CDR3 DNA: TGCAGTGCTCCCGACAGGGGAACGCGCCGCACAGATACGCAGTATTTT
clone size: few
V gene: TRBV20-1
D gene: TRBD1
J gene: TRBJ2-3